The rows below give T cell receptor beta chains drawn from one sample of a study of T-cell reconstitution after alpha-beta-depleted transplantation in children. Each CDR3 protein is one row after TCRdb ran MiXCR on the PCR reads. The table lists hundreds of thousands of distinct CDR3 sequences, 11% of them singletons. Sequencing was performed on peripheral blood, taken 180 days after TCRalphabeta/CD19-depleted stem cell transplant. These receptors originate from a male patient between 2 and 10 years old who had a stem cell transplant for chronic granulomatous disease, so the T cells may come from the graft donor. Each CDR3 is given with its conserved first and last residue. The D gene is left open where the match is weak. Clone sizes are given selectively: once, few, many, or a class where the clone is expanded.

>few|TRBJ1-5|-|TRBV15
TGTGCCACCAGCCCAGATAGCAATCAGCCCCAGCATTTT
CATSPDSNQPQHF
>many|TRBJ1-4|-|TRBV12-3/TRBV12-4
TGTGCCAGCACCCTTAGGGGGACCGGCGCAACTAATGAAAAACTGTTTTTT
CASTLRGTGATNEKLFF
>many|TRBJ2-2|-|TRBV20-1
TGCAGTGCTAGATTCGAGATGGGCACCGGGGAGCTGTTTTTT
CSARFEMGTGELFF
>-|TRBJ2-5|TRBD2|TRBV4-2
TGTGCCAGCAGCCAAGATCAGCGGACTAGCGGGAGTCCCCAGATAGAGACCCAGTACTTC
CASSQDQRTSGSPQIETQYF
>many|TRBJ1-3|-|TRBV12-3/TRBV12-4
TGTGCCAGCAGCCTAGGGGGGACAATACGCTCTGGAAACACCATATATTTT
CASSLGGTIRSGNTIYF
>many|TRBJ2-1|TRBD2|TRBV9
TGTGCCAGCAGCCCCCAAAATAGCGGGAAAAATGAGCAGTTCTTC
CASSPQNSGKNEQFF
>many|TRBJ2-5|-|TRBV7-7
TGTGCTAGCAGCTTAAAACCGGGGGGCCGTTACCAAGAGACCCAGTACTTC
CASSLKPGGRYQETQYF
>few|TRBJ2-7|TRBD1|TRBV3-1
TGTGCCAGCAGCCTCGACAGGGGGCGGAGGGAGCAGTACTTC
CASSLDRGRREQYF
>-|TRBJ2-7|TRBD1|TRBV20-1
TGCAGTGCTATTCCAGGGGGCTCCTACGAGCAGTACTTC
CSAIPGGSYEQYF
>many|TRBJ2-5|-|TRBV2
TGTGCCAGCAGTGAGCAGTTTTCGGAGACCCAGTACTTC
CASSEQFSETQYF
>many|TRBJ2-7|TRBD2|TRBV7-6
TGTGCCAGCAGCGCGGGTTACGGACTAGCGGGAGAAACCTACGCGTACGAGCAGTACTTC
CASSAGYGLAGETYAYEQYF
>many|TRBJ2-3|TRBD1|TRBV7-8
TGTGCCAGCAGCTTCAGGGGGCTTGGGGTATTTGGGTACACAGATACGCAGTATTTT
CASSFRGLGVFGYTDTQYF
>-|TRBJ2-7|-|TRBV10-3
TGTGCCATCAGTGATCGCGGGGGCCGATCCTACGAGCAGTACTTC
CAISDRGGRSYEQYF
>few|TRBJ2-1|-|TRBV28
TGTGCCAGCAGTCACATCGACAGACCTAAAAATGAGCAGTTCTTC
CASSHIDRPKNEQFF
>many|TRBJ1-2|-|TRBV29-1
TGCAGCGTTGAAGGTGTCGGACTTAACTATGGCTACACCTTC
CSVEGVGLNYGYTF
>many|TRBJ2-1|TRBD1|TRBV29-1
TGCAGCGTTGAACTGCGGACAGGGGGCACGGTTGAGCAGTTCTTC
CSVELRTGGTVEQFF
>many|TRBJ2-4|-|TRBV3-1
TGTGCCAGCAGCCAAGAGTTCCTAGCCAAAAACATTCAGTACTTC
CASSQEFLAKNIQYF
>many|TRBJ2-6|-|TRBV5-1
TGCGCCAGCAGCTTGGCCGTGGACTCTGGGGCCAACGTCCTGACTTTC
CASSLAVDSGANVLTF
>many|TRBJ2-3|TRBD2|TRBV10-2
TGCGCCAGCAGTGATTCCAAAGGAGCGGGAGGGCCCAGAGATACGCAGTATTTT
CASSDSKGAGGPRDTQYF
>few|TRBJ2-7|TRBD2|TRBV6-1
TGTGCCAGCAGCCCTCTAGCGGGAGGGCCGGATGAGCAGTACTTC
CASSPLAGGPDEQYF
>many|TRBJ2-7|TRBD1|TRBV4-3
TGCGCCAGCAGCGCCAGCCGGGACAGGGTCAGTGAGCAGTACTTC
CASSASRDRVSEQYF
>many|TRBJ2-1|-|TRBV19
TGTGCCAGTAGAAAAACAGGGAGCTCCTACAATGAGCAGTTCTTC
CASRKTGSSYNEQFF
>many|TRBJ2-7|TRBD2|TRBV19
TGTGCCAGTAGTATGAAAGCGGGACCCTACGAGCAGTACTTC
CASSMKAGPYEQYF
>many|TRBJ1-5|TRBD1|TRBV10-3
TGTGCCATCAAGACTGGGACAGGAGACAATCAGCCCCAGCATTTT
CAIKTGTGDNQPQHF
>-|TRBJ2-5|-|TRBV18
TGTGCCAGCTCACCACGACGGGGTCCCGAGACCCAGTACTTC
CASSPRRGPETQYF
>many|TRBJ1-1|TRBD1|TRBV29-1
TGCAGCGTAGAAAAATATTCGGGACAGGGAAGCACTGAAGCTTTCTTT
CSVEKYSGQGSTEAFF
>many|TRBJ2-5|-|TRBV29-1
TGCAGCGCATATACAGGAATTGGGACCCAGTACTTC
CSAYTGIGTQYF
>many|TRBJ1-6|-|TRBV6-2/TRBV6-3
TGTGCCAGCAGCAACCCCCTCCTGGGGGCTTATTCACCCCTCCACTTT
CASSNPLLGAYSPLHF
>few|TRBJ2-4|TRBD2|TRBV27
TGTGCCAGCAGTAGACAGGGGATAGCGGCTAGCGGGAGAAGGGGAAACATTCAGTACTTC
CASSRQGIAASGRRGNIQYF
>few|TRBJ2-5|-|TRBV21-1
TGTGCCAGCAGCCCGAACGCAGGTCATACACAAGAGACCCAGTACTTC
CASSPNAGHTQETQYF
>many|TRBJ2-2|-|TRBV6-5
TGTGCCAGCAGTTATCACAACACCGGGGAGCTGTTTTTT
CASSYHNTGELFF
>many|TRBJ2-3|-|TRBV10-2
TGCGCCAGCAGTGAGATCGTGCCTAGCACAGATACGCAGTATTTT
CASSEIVPSTDTQYF
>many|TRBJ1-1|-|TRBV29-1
TGCAGCGCTGGGCAGGGTTCTGAAGCTTTCTTT
CSAGQGSEAFF
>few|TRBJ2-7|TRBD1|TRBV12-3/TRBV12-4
TGTGCCAGCAGTAACGACAGGGCCTACGAGCAGTACTTC
CASSNDRAYEQYF
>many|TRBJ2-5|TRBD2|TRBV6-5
TGTGCCAGCCGAGGGGTAGCGGGAGGGCCGAAGGAGACCCAGTACTTC
CASRGVAGGPKETQYF
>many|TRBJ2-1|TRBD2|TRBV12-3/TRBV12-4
TGTGCCAGCAGTTCTAGCGGGGGGGCCACCTACAATGAGCAGTTCTTC
CASSSSGGATYNEQFF
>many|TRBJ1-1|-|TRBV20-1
TGCAGTGCTAGCCCTATTGTCGGACACTACACTGAAGCTTTCTTT
CSASPIVGHYTEAFF
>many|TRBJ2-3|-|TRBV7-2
TGTGCCAGCACCGAAGGCATCGATACGCAGTATTTT
CASTEGIDTQYF
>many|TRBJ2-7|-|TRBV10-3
TGTGCCATCAGTGATAGCAAATCCTACGAGCAGTACTTC
CAISDSKSYEQYF
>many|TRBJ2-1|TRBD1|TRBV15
TGTGCCACCAGCGTCTACCCTCCGGGACAGTCCTACAATGAGCAGTTCTTC
CATSVYPPGQSYNEQFF
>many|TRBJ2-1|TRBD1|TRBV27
TGTGCCAGCACTAGGACAGGGAGCTCCTACAATGAGCAGTTCTTC
CASTRTGSSYNEQFF
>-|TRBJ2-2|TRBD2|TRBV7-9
TGTGCCAGCAGCGGGAGACTAGCGGGAGGCTACACCGGGGAGCTGTTTTTT
CASSGRLAGGYTGELFF
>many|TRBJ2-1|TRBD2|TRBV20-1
TGCAGTGTTTGTCCTAGCGGGAGGACTTACAATGAGCAGTTCTTC
CSVCPSGRTYNEQFF
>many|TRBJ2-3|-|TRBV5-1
TGCGCCAGCAGCTTGCTAGCAGATACGCAGTATTTT
CASSLLADTQYF
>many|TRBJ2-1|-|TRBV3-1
TGTGCCAGCAGCCAAGCAGTGCTGGGCTCCTACAATGAGCAGTTCTTC
CASSQAVLGSYNEQFF
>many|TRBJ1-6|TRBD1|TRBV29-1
TGCAGCGTTGCTGGAGGGACAGGGTCACCCCTCCACTTT
CSVAGGTGSPLHF
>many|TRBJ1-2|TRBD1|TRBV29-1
TGCAGCGCCAGTGGACAGGGCGGCTATGGCTACACCTTC
CSASGQGGYGYTF
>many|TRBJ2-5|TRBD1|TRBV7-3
TGTGCCAGCAGCTTAAATGGACCGGGACAGGGGGCTCAAGAGACCCAGTACTTC
CASSLNGPGQGAQETQYF
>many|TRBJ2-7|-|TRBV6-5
TGTGCCAGCGTTAGCGAAGTAGGCTACGAGCAGTACTTC
CASVSEVGYEQYF
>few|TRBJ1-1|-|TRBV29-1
TGCAGCGTTGGAATGAGTTACACTGAAGCTTTCTTT
CSVGMSYTEAFF
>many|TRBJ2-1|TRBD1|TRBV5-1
TGCGCCAGCAGCTTACTCGGGACAGGGGATAATGAGCAGTTCTTC
CASSLLGTGDNEQFF
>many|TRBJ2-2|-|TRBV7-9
TGTGCCAGCAGCTTAGCGCTCCTAGGGGACACCGGGGAGCTGTTTTTT
CASSLALLGDTGELFF
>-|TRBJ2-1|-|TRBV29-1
TGCAGCGTTGAAAGGGGGACATCAGGGGACAATGAGCAGTTCTTC
CSVERGTSGDNEQFF
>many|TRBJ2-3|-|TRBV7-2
TGTGCCAGCAGTCCCGGGCACAGCACAGATACGCAGTATTTT
CASSPGHSTDTQYF